Shown below are 7 T cell receptor beta chains from a single sample sequenced in a study of cytomegalovirus exposure and HLA in healthy donors. PCR primers comprised 60 Vbeta and 13 Jbeta primers. Libraries were prepared by immunoSEQ multiplex PCR; TCRdb keeps only in-frame clonotypes and omits some of them. The data show some 150,000 clones, 64% seen once. The specimen sequenced was PBMCs. The receptors shown here come from a woman aged 25 to 39 in good health and CMV-seropositive.

The genes are TRBV28 and TRBJ1-2; 10 bases line up with TRBD1. Per the germline V gene, CDR1 is MDHEN and CDR2 is SYDVKM. The CDR3 loop spans 14 amino acids. V was pared by 5 bases and J by 4 bases, with 4 bases of the junction left unmatched. CDR3 nucleotides: TGTGCCAGCAGTGTCGGACAGGGGGTCTATGGCTACACCTTC. It translates to CASSVGQGVYGYTF.

V is TRBV19 and J is TRBJ2-2, with TRBD1 as a possible D gene (6 bases). The CDR3 covers 14 residues. Trimming shortened V by 6 bases and J by 1 base, and 9 bases separated the two germline ends. Germline V gives CDR1 LNHDA, CDR2 SQIVND (reference sequence). The CDR3 region has the DNA TGTGCCAGTAGAACACAGGGGAACACCGGGGAGCTGTTTTTT. Translation: CASRTQGNTGELFF.

The rearrangement joins TRBV6-5 to TRBJ2-1; tentatively, D is TRBD2 (5 bases). The CDR3 is made up of 13 amino acids. The germline V gene encodes CDR1 MNHEY and CDR2 SVGAGI. Trimming removed 7 bases at V and 3 bases at J, with 10 bases between. DNA for the CDR3: TGTGCCAGCACCAGAGGAGGCTACAATGAGCAGTTCTTC. Its translation: CASTRGGYNEQFF.

This clone has more than one count but fewer than ten. The rearrangement links TRBV28 to TRBJ2-1; maybe TRBD2 (6 bases). With 5 bases removed from V and 9 bases from J, the gap between germline ends came to 17 bases. Germline V gene lookup returns CDR1 MDHEN and CDR2 SYDVKM. The CDR3 totals 14 residues. The CDR3 DNA sequence: TGTGCCAGCAGTCCCCCTGGAGGGGTAGTTGAGCAGTTCTTC. Its translation: CASSPPGGVVEQFF.

V and J are TRBV7-2 and TRBJ1-2, with a possible D match to TRBD1 (5 bases). With 0 bases removed from V and 1 base from J, the gap between germline ends came to 9 bases. CDR1 SGHTA and CDR2 FQGNSA come from the germline V gene. This CDR3 has 15 residues. CDR3 protein: CASSLAVQGNYGYTF. CDR3 DNA sequence: TGTGCCAGCAGCTTAGCGGTTCAGGGTAACTATGGCTACACCTTC. Drawing the rest from reference TRBV7-2 and TRBJ1-2, the complete variable domain is GAGVSQSPSNKVTEKGKDVELRCDPISGHTALYWYRQSLGQGLEFLIYFQGNSAPDKSGLPSDRFSAERTGGSVSTLTIQRTQQEDSAVYLCASSLAVQGNYGYTFGSGTRLTVV.

V is TRBV23-1 and J is TRBJ1-4; 7 bases are shared with TRBD1. TRBV23-1 is classed as an ORF, of uncertain function. V lost 4 bases and J lost 10; bases outside the gene matches: 15. This CDR3 is 16 amino acids long. The CDR3 protein is CASSPRTGRDLVKLFF. CDR3 in DNA: TGCGCCAGCAGTCCACGGACAGGAAGGGATTTGGTAAAACTGTTTTTT.

V gene TRBV2 combines with J gene TRBJ2-3; D gene uncertain. The CDR3 extends over 14 amino acids. The V end was cut by 5 bases, the J end by 3 bases, with 12 bases between. Germline V CDR1 and CDR2: SNHLY, FYNNEI. DNA of the CDR3: TGTGCCAGCAGTAGACGGGTACTTACAGATACGCAGTATTTT. Translating it yields CASSRRVLTDTQYF.